Sequencing of this T cell receptor (beta chain) was carried out in a study of T cells in Graves' hyperthyroidism and ophthalmopathy. Not enrolled were patients with uncontrolled infection, other autoimmune disease, pregnancy or lactation. The authors obtained PBMCs from 10 ml of fresh peripheral blood. What was amplified from RNA transcripts were TCR beta CDR3 regions. A first-round RT-PCR of the TCR CDR3 used the HTBI primer set. From the multiplex PCR reads, TCRdb called clonotypes with MiXCR, one entry per CDR3 protein. Altogether approximately 270,000 distinct CDR3 sequences are present, roughly 15% being singletons, with the ten largest covering roughly 14%. This CDR3 has 16 amino acids. Germline values: CDR1 MDHEN, CDR2 SYDVKM. The ends were cut back, 0 bases at V and 0 bases at J, with 11 bases in the middle.

This clonotype was sampled from a woman aged 40 to 50 with Graves' hyperthyroidism that later progressed to Graves' ophthalmopathy. The chain recombines TRBV28 with TRBJ1-2, with D maybe TRBD1 (5 bases). The specimen sequenced was blood. The CDR3 sequence: CASSLWQPGSNYGYTF. The CDR3 nucleotides are TGTGCCAGCAGTTTATGGCAGCCAGGGTCTAACTATGGCTACACCTTC.